This T cell receptor beta chain was obtained from a study of control samples from healthy donors and cancer patients (dated by TCRdb to about 2020). This clone came up once. The specificity of this receptor is unknown. The sample holds no much larger clone one base away, and base qualities are not on file. V and J lose 7 bases and 1 base, and a span of 12 bases separates them. The CDR3 contains 14 residues, cysteine and phenylalanine counted. Of the read, only the CDR3 DNA is kept; its 42 bases are in frame from base 1. The germline V gene specifies SGHRS as CDR1 and YFSETQ as CDR2. Receptor libraries were prepared by the immunoSEQ multiplex PCR assay. TCRdb's version of the immuneACCESS table is confined to in-frame rearrangements and falls short of the full clone set. An unresolved V gene accounts for under half of the shortfall where checked; the remainder is of unknown origin. The sample data list 25,000 to 35,000 clones, and approximately 87% of these were observed just once. Together, the top ten hold 1.5% to 2% of the sample.

The chain links TRBV5-1 with TRBJ1-5; possibly the D gene is TRBD1, per 6 matching bases. This receptor was obtained from a woman in her 40s with lung cancer. Sequenced input: PBMCs. The DNA is as follows: TGCGCCAGCGGGGGGGGGCAGAGCAATCAGCCCCAGCATTTT. Its protein reads: CASGGGQSNQPQHF.